Below are 14 T cell receptor beta chains sequenced from a single sample in a study of CD8+ T cells in alopecia areata. Treatment of the sample: oral pan-JAK inhibitor, 5-10 mg twice daily. Sequencing used cDNA as its template, made by extracting RNA and reverse transcribing it. The repertoire was sequenced with immunoSEQ multiplex PCR; TCRdb's copy has only in-frame clones and lacks some. The table includes tens of thousands of clones, approximately 70% detected once. The sample was CD8+ T cells sorted from blood, taken around week 44, from a patient treated with tofacitinib. These TCRs come from a human donor with alopecia areata.

This clone was counted between two and nine times. This rearrangement joins TRBV29-1 to TRBJ1-2; no firm D call. Looked up from germline, CDR1 is SQVTM and CDR2 is ANQGSEA. The germline V and J ends were trimmed by 5 bases and 4 bases, with 11 bases remaining between them. The CDR3 sequence is 12 residues long. Here the CDR3 reads CSVYGSGYGYTF. CDR3 in DNA: TGCAGCGTTTACGGGAGTGGCTATGGCTACACCTTC.

This clone has more than one count but fewer than ten. The chain links TRBV29-1 to TRBJ1-2; TRBD1 might be the D (5 bases). Germline V lookup: CDR1 SQVTM, CDR2 ANQGSEA. Trimming left V 5 bases short and J 3 bases short, with 10 bases between. The CDR3 consists of 12 residues. The CDR3 reads CSVLDSYYGYTF. The DNA for the CDR3 is TGCAGCGTTCTTGACAGTTACTATGGCTACACCTTC.

The rearrangement joins TRBV6-5 to TRBJ2-5, with D perhaps given as TRBD1 or TRBD2 (5 bases each). Germline-derived CDR1 and CDR2 are MNHEY and SVGAGI. This CDR3 has 14 amino acids. The ends were cut back, 2 bases at V and 4 bases at J, with 11 bases in the middle. CDR3 sequence (DNA): TGTGCCAGCAGTTACACTTTGGGGGTAGAGACCCAGTACTTC. It translates to CASSYTLGVETQYF.

This clone was recorded a few times. The chain combines TRBV30 with TRBJ1-1; D is unclear. V lost 4 bases and J 5 bases, leaving 11 bases between the germline ends. The germline gives CDR1 GTSNPN, CDR2 SVGIG (reference sequence). CDR3 length: 12 amino acids. The chain's CDR3 is CAWNVGVTEAFF. The CDR3 nucleotides read TGTGCCTGGAATGTGGGAGTAACTGAAGCTTTCTTT.

The chain employs TRBV14 and TRBJ1-4; 7 positions match TRBD1. CDR3 length: 15 amino acids. Germline V gives CDR1 SGHDN, CDR2 FVKESK. The J segment lost 8 bases and the V segment lost 4 bases, leaving 10 bases of the junction unmatched. CDR3 sequence (DNA): TGTGCCAGCAGCCTTCGACAGGGTCCTCGAGAAAAACTGTTTTTT. Protein: CASSLRQGPREKLFF. The variable domain in full, completed from reference TRBV14 and TRBJ1-4, reads EAGVTQFPSHSVIEKGQTVTLRCDPISGHDNLYWYRRVMGKEIKFLLHFVKESKQDESGMPNNRFLAERTGGTYSTLKVQPAELEDSGVYFCASSLRQGPREKLFFGSGTQLSVL.

The table lists this clone with a few counts. This rearrangement joins TRBV7-9 to TRBJ2-2, with TRBD2 identical over 8 bases. The germline gives CDR1 SEHNR, CDR2 FQNEAQ (reference sequence). This CDR3 contains 15 residues. V lost 5 bases and J lost 4; bases outside the gene matches: 6. The CDR3 reads CASSTHSGVTGELFF. DNA of the CDR3: TGTGCCAGCAGCACCCATAGCGGGGTCACCGGGGAGCTGTTTTTT. Drawing the rest from reference TRBV7-9 and TRBJ2-2, the complete variable domain is DTGVSQNPRHKITKRGQNVTFRCDPISEHNRLYWYRQTLGQGPEFLTYFQNEAQLEKSRLLSDRFSAERPKGSFSTLEIQRTEQGDSAMYLCASSTHSGVTGELFFGEGSRLTVL.

The CDR3 nucleotides are TGTGCCAGCAGTTACCAGCGGGGGGGCCTCGATACGCAGTATTTT. Protein product: CASSYQRGGLDTQYF. The chain uses TRBV27 and TRBJ2-3; TRBD2 matches 10 bases. The germline CDR1 and CDR2 sequences are MNHEY and SMNVEV (reference sequence). CDR3 length: 15 residues. The trim removed 4 bases at V and 6 bases at J, leaving 7 bases unmatched.

This rearrangement joins TRBV7-3 to TRBJ2-3; D assignment may be TRBD1 or TRBD2 (5 bases each). CDR1 and CDR2 from the germline V gene are SGHTA and FQGTGA. V was pared by 5 bases and J by 1 base, with 13 bases between. The CDR3 has 15 residues. The CDR3, as DNA: TGTGCCAGCAGCCCCTTGGGACGGGGCACAGATACGCAGTATTTT. Residues: CASSPLGRGTDTQYF.

The chain combines TRBV7-6 with TRBJ1-1; D is undetermined. The V and J ends lost 1 base and 0 bases respectively, with 15 bases between them. The CDR3 sequence is 17 residues long. Looked up from germline, CDR1 is SGHVS and CDR2 is FNYEAQ. The CDR3 DNA reads as TGTGCCAGCAGCTTAGAGTCAGGAGGGCGTATGAACACTGAAGCTTTCTTT. It specifies CASSLESGGRMNTEAFF.

This chain connects TRBV11-2 to TRBJ2-7; D not resolved. Trimming removed 7 bases from V and 1 base from J, with 5 bases in between. Germline loops: CDR1 SGHAT, CDR2 FQNNGV. There are 11 residues in the CDR3. CDR3 region: CASTNSYEQYF. The CDR3 bases are TGTGCCAGCACCAATTCCTACGAGCAGTACTTC. Full variable domain (rest looked up from reference TRBV11-2 and TRBJ2-7): EAGVAQSPRYKIIEKRQSVAFWCNPISGHATLYWYQQILGQGPKLLIQFQNNGVVDDSQLPKDRFSAERLKGVDSTLKIQPAKLEDSAVYLCASTNSYEQYFGPGTRLTVT.

CDR3 residues: CASSDARNLLEQYF. DNA of the CDR3: TGTGCCAGCAGTGATGCTAGAAACCTCCTCGAGCAGTACTTC. The J gene is TRBJ2-7, the V gene TRBV2; no definite D call. Trimming shortened V by 3 bases and J by 6 bases, and 15 bases separated the two germline ends. The germline V gene has CDR1 SNHLY and CDR2 FYNNEI. The CDR3 covers 14 residues. The full variable domain, with the rest looked up from reference TRBV2 and TRBJ2-7, is EPEVTQTPSHQVTQMGQEVILRCVPISNHLYFYWYRQILGQKVEFLVSFYNNEISEKSEIFDDQFSVERPDGSNFTLKIRSTKLEDSAMYFCASSDARNLLEQYFGPGTRLTVT.

This clone appeared a few times. The V gene is TRBV7-2, the J gene TRBJ1-5; D possibly corresponds to TRBD1 (5 bases). V lost 5 bases to trimming and J lost 10 bases, with 15 bases between them. The germline V gene has CDR1 SGHTA and CDR2 FQGNSA. This CDR3 is 13 amino acids long. CDR3 region: CASSPSTGGPQHF. DNA for the CDR3: TGTGCCAGCAGCCCATCTACAGGTGGTCCCCAGCATTTT.

This chain uses TRBV4-3 with TRBJ2-3, with TRBD2 matching 14 bases. The CDR3 contains 17 residues. V lost 4 bases to trimming and J lost 2 bases; unmatched junction nucleotides: 5. Germline loops: CDR1 LGHNA, CDR2 YSLEER. The CDR3 region is CASSLGLAGGYTDTQYF. CDR3 nucleotides: TGCGCCAGCAGCCTCGGACTAGCGGGGGGATACACAGATACGCAGTATTTT.

The chain joins TRBV29-1 to TRBJ1-2, with 7 nucleotides matching TRBD1. In germline, CDR1 is SQVTM, CDR2 ANQGSEA. CDR3 length: 15 amino acids. Germline trimming cut 5 bases from V and 8 bases from J; bases unmatched to any gene: 17. This CDR3 reads CSVNPNRDSNRGYTF. CDR3 sequence (DNA): TGCAGCGTTAATCCCAACCGGGACAGCAATAGGGGCTACACCTTC.